This TCR beta chain was recorded in a study of metastatic and nonmetastatic thyroid tumors. On the study more broadly: Comparative analysis of repertoires was undertaken across blood and tumor or nodule tissue obtained from malignant and benign thyroid patients.

Whole-study findings and limits: The reported finding was significantly higher TCR beta diversity in malignant thyroid tumors relative to benign nodules, in blood and tumor.

V lost 3 bases to trimming and J lost 5 bases, with 14 bases between them. CDR1 and CDR2 (germline): ENHRY, SYGVKD. This CDR3 region has 14 residues. Not a single patient had been given any form of treatment at any point before undergoing thyroid surgery. Methods used by the authors: Differences in CDR3 between clinicopathological groups were drawn on to build a classifier intended to discriminate distant-metastatic papillary thyroid cancer patients. TCRdb re-called the PCR reads through MiXCR. The V and J calls were determined by TCRdb, not by the authors. The repertoire includes 21,000 or so clones, around 19% of them detected once, and around 20% sits in the top ten. This clone was observed many times. Its antigen is currently unknown.

This chain joins TRBV10-3 and TRBJ2-7; possible D gene TRBD1, 6 bases. Sample: blood. The origin of this receptor is a male donor with papillary thyroid cancer or a benign thyroid nodule (not recorded which). Some clones in this sample may be carry-over from other donors' samples. CDR3 sequence reads: CAISDGTGRDEQYF. The CDR3, as DNA: TGTGCCATCAGTGACGGTACAGGGCGCGACGAGCAGTACTTC.